This TCR beta chain stems from a study of cytomegalovirus exposure and HLA in healthy donors. Study details: For the approximately 360 genotyped donors, 81% fell within the Caucasian-associated ancestry cluster.

PCR was performed using 60 Vbeta and 13 Jbeta primers. Sequencing used immunoSEQ multiplex PCR; TCRdb keeps in-frame clones, though not all of them. Of roughly 150,000 clones in the sample, 80% to 85% were seen once. Overall study findings and caveats: CMV antigen specificity was confirmed in vitro for a few CMV-associated chains. For TCR beta chains, V- and J-gene trimming was later linked to a missense DCLRE1C variant.

V lost 0 bases and J lost 4, with 13 bases in between. Per the germline V gene, CDR1 is MNHNY and CDR2 is SVGAGI (reference sequence). This CDR3 region has 16 residues. On this clone itself: Its antigen is as yet unknown.

The sequence came from a man between 45 and 60 years old in good health and CMV-seropositive. Sequenced input: PBMCs. V is TRBV6-6 and J is TRBJ1-5, with TRBD1 as a possible D gene (5 bases). CDR3 nucleotide sequence: TGTGCCAGCAGTTACTCCTCCGACAGTAGGAATCAGCCCCAGCATTTT. It yields the protein CASSYSSDSRNQPQHF.